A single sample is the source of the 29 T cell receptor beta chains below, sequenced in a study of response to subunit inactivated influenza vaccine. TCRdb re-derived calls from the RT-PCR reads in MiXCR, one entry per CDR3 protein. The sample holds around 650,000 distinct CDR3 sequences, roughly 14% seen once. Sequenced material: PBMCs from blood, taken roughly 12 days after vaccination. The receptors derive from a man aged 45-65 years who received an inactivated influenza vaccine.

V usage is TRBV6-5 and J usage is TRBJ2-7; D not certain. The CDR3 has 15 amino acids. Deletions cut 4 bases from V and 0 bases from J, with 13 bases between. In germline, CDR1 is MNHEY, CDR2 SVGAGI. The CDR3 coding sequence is TGTGCCAGCAGTTCTCTGACTGAGAACTCCTACGAGCAGTACTTC. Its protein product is CASSSLTENSYEQYF.

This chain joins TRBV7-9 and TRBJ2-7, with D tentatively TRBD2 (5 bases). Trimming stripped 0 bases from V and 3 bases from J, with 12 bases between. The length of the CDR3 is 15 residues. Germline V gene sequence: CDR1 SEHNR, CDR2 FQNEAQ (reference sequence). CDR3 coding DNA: TGTGCCAGCAGCTTAGCGCGGGCTGCAATCTACGAGCAGTACTTC. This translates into CASSLARAAIYEQYF.

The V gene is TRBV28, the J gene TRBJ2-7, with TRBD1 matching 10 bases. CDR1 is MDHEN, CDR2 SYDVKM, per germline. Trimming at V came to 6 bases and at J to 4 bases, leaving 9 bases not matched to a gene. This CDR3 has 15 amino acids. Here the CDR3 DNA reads TGTGCCAGCAGCTTACCTTCGGGACAGGGGTACGAGCAGTACTTC. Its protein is CASSLPSGQGYEQYF.

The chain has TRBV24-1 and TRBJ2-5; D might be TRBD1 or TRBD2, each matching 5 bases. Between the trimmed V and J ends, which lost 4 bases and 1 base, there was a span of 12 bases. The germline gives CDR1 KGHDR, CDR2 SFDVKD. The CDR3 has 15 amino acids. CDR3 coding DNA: TGTGCCACCAGTGACCCGGGGCCGTTCCAAGAGACCCAGTACTTC. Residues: CATSDPGPFQETQYF.

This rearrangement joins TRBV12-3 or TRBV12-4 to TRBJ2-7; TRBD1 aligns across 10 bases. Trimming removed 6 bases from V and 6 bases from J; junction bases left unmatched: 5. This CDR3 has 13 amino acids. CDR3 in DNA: TGTGCCAGCAGGATGACAGGGGGCAGCGAGCAGTACTTC. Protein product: CASRMTGGSEQYF.

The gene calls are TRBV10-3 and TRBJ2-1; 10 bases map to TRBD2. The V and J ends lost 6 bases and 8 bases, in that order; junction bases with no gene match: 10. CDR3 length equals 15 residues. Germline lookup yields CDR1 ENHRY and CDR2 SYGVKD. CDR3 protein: CAISKLAGRSHEQFF. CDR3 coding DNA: TGTGCCATCAGCAAACTAGCGGGACGTAGTCATGAGCAGTTCTTC.

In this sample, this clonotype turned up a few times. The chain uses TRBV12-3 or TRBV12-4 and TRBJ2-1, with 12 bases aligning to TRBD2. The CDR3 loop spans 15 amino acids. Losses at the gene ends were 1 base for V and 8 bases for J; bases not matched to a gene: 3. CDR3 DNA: TGTGCCAGCAGTTTAGGGACTAGCGGGGACTATGAGCAGTTCTTC. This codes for CASSLGTSGDYEQFF.

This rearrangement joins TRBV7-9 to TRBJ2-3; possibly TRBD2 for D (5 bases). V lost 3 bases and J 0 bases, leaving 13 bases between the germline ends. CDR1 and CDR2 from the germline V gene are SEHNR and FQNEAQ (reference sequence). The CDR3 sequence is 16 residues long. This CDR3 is CASSLAPLVSTDTQYF. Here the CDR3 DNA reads TGTGCCAGCAGCTTGGCCCCACTAGTGAGCACAGATACGCAGTATTTT.

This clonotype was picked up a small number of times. CDR3 protein: CATSDPTPEENEQFF. CDR3 bases: TGTGCCACCAGTGATCCCACACCCGAAGAGAATGAGCAGTTCTTC. J is TRBJ2-1 and V is TRBV24-1; D gene unclear. Germline V CDR1 and CDR2: KGHDR, SFDVKD. The CDR3 covers 15 residues. Trimming left V 3 bases short and J 7 bases short, with 15 bases between.

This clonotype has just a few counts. CDR3 loop: CSGIQGYTEAFF. The CDR3 region has the DNA TGCAGCGGTATACAGGGGTACACTGAAGCTTTCTTT. The chain couples TRBV29-1 to TRBJ1-1; 7 bases match TRBD1. Germline V gene sequence: CDR1 SQVTM, CDR2 ANQGSEA. The CDR3 sequence is 12 residues long. The V gene end was trimmed by 7 bases and the J gene end by 3 bases; junction bases not matched to a gene: 5.

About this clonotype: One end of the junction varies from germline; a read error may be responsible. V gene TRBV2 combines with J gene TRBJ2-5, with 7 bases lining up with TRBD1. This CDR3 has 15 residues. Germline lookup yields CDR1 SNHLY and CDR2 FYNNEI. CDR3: CASRGDRQGFETQDF. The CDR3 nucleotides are TGTGCCAGCAGGGGCGACCGACAGGGATTCGAGACCCAGGACTTC.

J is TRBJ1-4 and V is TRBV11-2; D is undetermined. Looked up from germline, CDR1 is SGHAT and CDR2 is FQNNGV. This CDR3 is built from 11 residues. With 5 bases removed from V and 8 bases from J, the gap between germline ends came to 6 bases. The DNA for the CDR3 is TGTGCCAGCAGCATGTGGGAAAAACTGTTTTTT. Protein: CASSMWEKLFF.

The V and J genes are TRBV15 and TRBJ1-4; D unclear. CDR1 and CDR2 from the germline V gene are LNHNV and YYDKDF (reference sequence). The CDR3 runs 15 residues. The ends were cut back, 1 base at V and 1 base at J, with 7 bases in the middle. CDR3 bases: TGTGCCACCAGCAGAGTCCCGGGAACTAATGAAAAACTGTTTTTT. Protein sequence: CATSRVPGTNEKLFF.

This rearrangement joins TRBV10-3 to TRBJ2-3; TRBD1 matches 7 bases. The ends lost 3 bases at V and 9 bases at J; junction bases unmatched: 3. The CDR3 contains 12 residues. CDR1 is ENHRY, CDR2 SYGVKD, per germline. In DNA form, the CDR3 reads TGTGCCATCAGTGACACAGGGGAGACGCAGTATTTT. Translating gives CAISDTGETQYF.

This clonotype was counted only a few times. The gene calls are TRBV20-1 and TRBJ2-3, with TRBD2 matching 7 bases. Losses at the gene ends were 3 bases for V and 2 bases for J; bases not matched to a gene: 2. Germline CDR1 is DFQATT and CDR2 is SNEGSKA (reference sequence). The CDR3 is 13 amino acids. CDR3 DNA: TGCAGTGCTAGCGGGGGGATCACAGATACGCAGTATTTT. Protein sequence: CSASGGITDTQYF.

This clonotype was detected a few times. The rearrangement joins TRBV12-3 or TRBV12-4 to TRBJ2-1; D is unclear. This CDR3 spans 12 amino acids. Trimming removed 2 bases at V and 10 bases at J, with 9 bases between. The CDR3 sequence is CASSLNRMEQFF. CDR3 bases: TGTGCCAGCAGTTTAAACAGAATGGAGCAGTTCTTC.

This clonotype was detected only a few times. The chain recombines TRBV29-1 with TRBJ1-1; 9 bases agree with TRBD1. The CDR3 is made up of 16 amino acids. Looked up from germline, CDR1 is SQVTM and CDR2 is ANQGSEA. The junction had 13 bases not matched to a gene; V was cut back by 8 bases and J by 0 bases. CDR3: CSTPGQGVTLNTEAFF. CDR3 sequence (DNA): TGCAGCACCCCGGGACAGGGAGTCACGCTGAACACTGAAGCTTTCTTT.

CDR3 DNA sequence: TGTGCCATCAGTGGAGGGAGGGGCCACACAGATACGCAGTATTTT. This gives the protein CAISGGRGHTDTQYF. The J gene is TRBJ2-3, the V gene TRBV10-3, with 7 bases matching TRBD2. The trim removed 4 bases at V and 2 bases at J, leaving 6 bases unmatched. The germline gives CDR1 ENHRY, CDR2 SYGVKD. This CDR3 has 15 residues.

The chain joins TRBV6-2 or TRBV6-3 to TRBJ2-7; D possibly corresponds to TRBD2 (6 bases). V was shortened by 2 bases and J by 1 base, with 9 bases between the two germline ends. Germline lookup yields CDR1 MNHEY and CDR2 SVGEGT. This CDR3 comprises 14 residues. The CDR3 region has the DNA TGTGCCAGCAGTTACCCCCTAGCGTCCTACGAGCAGTACTTC. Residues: CASSYPLASYEQYF.

The CDR3 sequence: CASSLDQGGYNEQFF. In nucleotides, the CDR3 is TGTGCCAGCAGCTTAGACCAGGGGGGGTACAATGAGCAGTTCTTC. The chain recombines TRBV7-2 with TRBJ2-1; D possibly uses TRBD1 or TRBD2 (7 bases each). Deletions cut 1 base from V and 4 bases from J, with 11 bases between. This CDR3 has 15 residues. Per germline, CDR1 SGHTA and CDR2 FQGNSA.

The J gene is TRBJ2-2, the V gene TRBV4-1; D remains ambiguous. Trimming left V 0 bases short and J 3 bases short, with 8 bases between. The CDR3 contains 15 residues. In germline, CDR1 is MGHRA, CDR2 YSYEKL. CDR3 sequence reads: CASSQDAGYTGELFF. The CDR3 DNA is TGCGCCAGCAGCCAAGACGCCGGGTACACCGGGGAGCTGTTTTTT.

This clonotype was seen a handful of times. CDR3 DNA sequence: TGTGCCAGCAGTTTATTTCCGGGCTCCTACAATGAGCAGTTCTTC. Encoded protein: CASSLFPGSYNEQFF. The V call is TRBV27, the J call TRBJ2-1, with D hard to call. The CDR3 is 15 residues long. From germline, CDR1 is MNHEY and CDR2 SMNVEV (reference sequence). V was trimmed by 1 base and J by 0 bases, leaving 7 bases between them.

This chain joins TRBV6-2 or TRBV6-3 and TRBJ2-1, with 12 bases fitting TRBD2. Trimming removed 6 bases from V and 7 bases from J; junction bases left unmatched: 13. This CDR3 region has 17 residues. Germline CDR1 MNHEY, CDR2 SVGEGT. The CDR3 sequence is CASRISSGRALGNEQFF. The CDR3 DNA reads TGTGCCAGCAGGATTTCTAGCGGGAGGGCCCTCGGGAATGAGCAGTTCTTC.

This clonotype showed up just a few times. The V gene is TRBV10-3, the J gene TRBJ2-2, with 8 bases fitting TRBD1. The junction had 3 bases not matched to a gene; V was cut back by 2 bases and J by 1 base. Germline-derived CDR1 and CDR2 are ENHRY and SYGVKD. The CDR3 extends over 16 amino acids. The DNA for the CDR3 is TGTGCCATCAGTGAGCACGGGACAGGGAACACCGGGGAGCTGTTTTTT. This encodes CAISEHGTGNTGELFF.

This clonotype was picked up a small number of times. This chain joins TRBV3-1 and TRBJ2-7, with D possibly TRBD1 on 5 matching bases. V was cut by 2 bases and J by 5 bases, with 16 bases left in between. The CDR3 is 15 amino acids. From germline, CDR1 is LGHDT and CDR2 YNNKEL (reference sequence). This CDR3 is CASSQSGLDGHEQYF. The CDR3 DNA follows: TGTGCCAGCAGCCAATCAGGGCTGGACGGCCACGAGCAGTACTTC.

DNA for the CDR3: TGTGCCATCAGTGAAACGCCTCCCTCCTACGAGCAGTACTTC. Its translation: CAISETPPSYEQYF. The chain recombines TRBV10-3 with TRBJ2-7, with D hard to call. The CDR3 spans 14 residues. The germline CDR1 and CDR2 sequences are ENHRY and SYGVKD. V shed 3 bases and J shed 0 bases, with 9 bases lying between them.

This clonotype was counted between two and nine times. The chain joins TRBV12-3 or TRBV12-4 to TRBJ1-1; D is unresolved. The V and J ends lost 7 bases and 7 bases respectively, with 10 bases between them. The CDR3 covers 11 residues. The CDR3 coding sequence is TGTGCCAGCAAGCGTCGGGTTGAAGCTTTCTTT. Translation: CASKRRVEAFF.

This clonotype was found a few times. Here the CDR3 reads CASSRGTRRTDTQYF. CDR3 coding DNA: TGTGCCAGCAGTCGGGGGACCCGGCGCACAGATACGCAGTATTTT. The chain recombines TRBV12-3 or TRBV12-4 with TRBJ2-3, with D maybe TRBD2 (6 bases). Between the trimmed V and J ends, which lost 5 bases and 1 base, there was a span of 13 bases. There are 15 residues in the CDR3.

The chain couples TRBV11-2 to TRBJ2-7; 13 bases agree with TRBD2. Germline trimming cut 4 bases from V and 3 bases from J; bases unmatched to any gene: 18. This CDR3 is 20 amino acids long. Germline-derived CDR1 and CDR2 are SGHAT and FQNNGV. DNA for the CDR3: TGTGCCAGCAGCTCCCCGGGGGGACTAGCGGGACTCAACAGACTCTACGAGCAGTACTTC. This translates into CASSSPGGLAGLNRLYEQYF.